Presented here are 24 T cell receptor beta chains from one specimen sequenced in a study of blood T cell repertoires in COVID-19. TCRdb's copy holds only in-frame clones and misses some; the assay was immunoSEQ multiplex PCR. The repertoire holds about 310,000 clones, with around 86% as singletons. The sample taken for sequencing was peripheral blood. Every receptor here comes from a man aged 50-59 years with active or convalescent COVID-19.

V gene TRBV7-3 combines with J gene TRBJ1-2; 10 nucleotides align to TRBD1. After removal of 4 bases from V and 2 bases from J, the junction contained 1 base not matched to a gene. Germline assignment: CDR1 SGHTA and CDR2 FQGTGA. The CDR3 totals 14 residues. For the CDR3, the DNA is TGTGCCAGCAGCTGGGGACAGGGGAACTATGGCTACACCTTC. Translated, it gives CASSWGQGNYGYTF.

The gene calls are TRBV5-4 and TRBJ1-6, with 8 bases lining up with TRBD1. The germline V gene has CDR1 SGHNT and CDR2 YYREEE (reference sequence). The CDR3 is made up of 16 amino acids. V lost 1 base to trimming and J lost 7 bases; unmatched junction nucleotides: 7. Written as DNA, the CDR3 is TGTGCCAGCAGCTTGTACAGGGGGGATAAAAATTCACCCCTCCACTTT. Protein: CASSLYRGDKNSPLHF.

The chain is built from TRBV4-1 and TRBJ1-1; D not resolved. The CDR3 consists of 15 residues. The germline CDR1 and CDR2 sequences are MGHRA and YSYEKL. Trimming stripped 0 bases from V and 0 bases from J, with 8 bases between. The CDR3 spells CASSQESHLNTEAFF. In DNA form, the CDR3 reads TGCGCCAGCAGCCAAGAAAGCCATTTGAACACTGAAGCTTTCTTT.

In DNA, the CDR3 is TGTGCCAGCATCCTAAGGGAGGGCACTGAAGCTTTCTTT. This sequence encodes CASILREGTEAFF. The genes are TRBV12-3 or TRBV12-4 and TRBJ1-1, with D unclear. Trimming took 7 bases from V and 4 from J, leaving 13 bases between them. There are 13 residues in the CDR3.

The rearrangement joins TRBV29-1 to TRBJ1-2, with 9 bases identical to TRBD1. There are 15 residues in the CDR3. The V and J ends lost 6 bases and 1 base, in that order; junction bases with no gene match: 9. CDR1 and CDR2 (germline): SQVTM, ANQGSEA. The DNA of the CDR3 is TGCAGCGTCCAGGGGGGACAGGGAAGTAACTATGGCTACACCTTC. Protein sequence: CSVQGGQGSNYGYTF.

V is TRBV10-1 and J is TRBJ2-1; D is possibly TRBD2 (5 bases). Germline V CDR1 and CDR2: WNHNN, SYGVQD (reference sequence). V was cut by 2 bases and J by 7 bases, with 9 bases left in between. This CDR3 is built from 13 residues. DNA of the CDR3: TGCGCCAGCAGTGAGGGGAGTGAGAATGAGCAGTTCTTC. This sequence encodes CASSEGSENEQFF.

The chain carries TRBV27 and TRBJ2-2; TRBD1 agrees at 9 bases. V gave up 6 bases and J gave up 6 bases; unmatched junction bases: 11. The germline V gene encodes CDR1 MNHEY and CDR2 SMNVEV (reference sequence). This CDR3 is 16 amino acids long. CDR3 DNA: TGTGCCAGCAGGCAAAGGACAGGGGATAGTTCCGGGGAGCTGTTTTTT. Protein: CASRQRTGDSSGELFF.

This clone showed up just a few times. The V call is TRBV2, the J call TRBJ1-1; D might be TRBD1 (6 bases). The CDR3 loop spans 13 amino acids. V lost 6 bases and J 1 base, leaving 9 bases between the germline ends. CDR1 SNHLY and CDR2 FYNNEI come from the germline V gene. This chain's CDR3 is CASSYRANTEAFF. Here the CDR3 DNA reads TGTGCCAGCAGCTACAGGGCGAACACTGAAGCTTTCTTT.

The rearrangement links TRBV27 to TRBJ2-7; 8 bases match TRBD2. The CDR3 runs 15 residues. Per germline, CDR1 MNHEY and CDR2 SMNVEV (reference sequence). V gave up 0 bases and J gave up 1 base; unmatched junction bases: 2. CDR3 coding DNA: TGTGCCAGCAGTTTATCCCTAGCGGGTTCCTACGAGCAGTACTTC. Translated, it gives CASSLSLAGSYEQYF.

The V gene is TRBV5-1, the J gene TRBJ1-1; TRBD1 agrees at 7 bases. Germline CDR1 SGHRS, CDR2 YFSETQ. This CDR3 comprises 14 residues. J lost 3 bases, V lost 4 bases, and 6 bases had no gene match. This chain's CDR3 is CASSKDTGDTEAFF. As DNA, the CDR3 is TGCGCCAGCAGCAAGGATACAGGGGACACTGAAGCTTTCTTT.

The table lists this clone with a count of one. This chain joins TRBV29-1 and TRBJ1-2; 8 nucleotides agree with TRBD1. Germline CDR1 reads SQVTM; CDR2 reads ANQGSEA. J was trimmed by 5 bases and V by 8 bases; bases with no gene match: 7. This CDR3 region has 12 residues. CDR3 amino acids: CSSGDRRYGYTF. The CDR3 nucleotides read TGCAGCTCGGGGGACAGGCGGTATGGCTACACCTTC.

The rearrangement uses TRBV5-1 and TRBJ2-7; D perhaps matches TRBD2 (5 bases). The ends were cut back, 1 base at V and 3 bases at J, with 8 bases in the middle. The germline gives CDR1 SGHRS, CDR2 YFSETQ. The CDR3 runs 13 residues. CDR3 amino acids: CASSLIRGYEQYF. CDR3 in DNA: TGCGCCAGCAGCTTGATCCGGGGCTACGAGCAGTACTTC.

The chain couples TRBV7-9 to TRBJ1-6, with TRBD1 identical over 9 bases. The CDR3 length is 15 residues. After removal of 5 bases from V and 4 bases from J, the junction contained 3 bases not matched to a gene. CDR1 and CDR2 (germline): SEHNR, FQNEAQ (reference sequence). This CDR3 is CASSRTGAYNSPLHF. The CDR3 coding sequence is TGTGCCAGCAGCCGGACAGGGGCATATAATTCACCCCTCCACTTT.

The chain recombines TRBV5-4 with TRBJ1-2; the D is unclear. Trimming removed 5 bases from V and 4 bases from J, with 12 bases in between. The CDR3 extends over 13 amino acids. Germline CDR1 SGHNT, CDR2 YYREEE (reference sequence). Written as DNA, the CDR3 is TGTGCCAGCAGTCATGCCGGGTCCTATGGCTACACCTTC. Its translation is CASSHAGSYGYTF.

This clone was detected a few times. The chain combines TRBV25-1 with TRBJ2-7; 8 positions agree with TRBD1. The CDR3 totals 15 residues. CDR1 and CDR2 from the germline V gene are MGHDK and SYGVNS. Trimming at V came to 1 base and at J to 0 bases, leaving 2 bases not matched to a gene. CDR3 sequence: CASSEWQGASYEQYF. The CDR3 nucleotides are TGTGCCAGCAGTGAATGGCAGGGGGCCTCCTACGAGCAGTACTTC.

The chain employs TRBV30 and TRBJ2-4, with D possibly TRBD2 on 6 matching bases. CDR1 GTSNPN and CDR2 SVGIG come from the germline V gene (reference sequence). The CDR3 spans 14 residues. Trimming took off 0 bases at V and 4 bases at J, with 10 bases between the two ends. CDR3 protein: CAWSVVGRKNIQYF. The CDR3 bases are TGTGCCTGGAGTGTAGTCGGGAGAAAAAACATTCAGTACTTC. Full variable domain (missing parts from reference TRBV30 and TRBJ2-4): SQTIHQWPATLVQPVGSPLSLECTVEGTSNPNLYWYRQAAGRGLQLLFYSVGIGQISSEVPQNLSASRPQDRQFILSSKKLLLSDSGFYLCAWSVVGRKNIQYFGAGTRLSVL.

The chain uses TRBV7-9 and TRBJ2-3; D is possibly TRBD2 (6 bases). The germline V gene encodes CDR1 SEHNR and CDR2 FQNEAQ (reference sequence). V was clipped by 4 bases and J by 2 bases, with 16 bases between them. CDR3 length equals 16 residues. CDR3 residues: CASSYGRDLYTDTQYF. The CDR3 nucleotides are TGTGCCAGCAGCTACGGCCGGGACTTATACACAGATACGCAGTATTTT.

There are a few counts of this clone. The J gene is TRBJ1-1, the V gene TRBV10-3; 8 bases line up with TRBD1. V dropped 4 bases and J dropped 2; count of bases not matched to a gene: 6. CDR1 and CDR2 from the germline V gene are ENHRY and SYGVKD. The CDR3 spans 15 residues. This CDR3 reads CAISAPGTGNTEAFF. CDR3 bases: TGTGCCATCAGTGCGCCCGGGACAGGTAACACTGAAGCTTTCTTT.

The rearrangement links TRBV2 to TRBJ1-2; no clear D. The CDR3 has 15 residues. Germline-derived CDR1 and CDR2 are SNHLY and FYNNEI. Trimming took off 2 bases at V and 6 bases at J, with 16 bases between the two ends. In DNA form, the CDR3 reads TGTGCCAGCAGTGAATTCAACTATAGTCGGCATGGCTACACCTTC. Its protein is CASSEFNYSRHGYTF.

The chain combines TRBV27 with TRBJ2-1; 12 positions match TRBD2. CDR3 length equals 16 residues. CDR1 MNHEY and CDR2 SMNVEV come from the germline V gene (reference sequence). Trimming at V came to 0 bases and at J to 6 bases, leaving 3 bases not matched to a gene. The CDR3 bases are TGTGCCAGCAGTTTATCCCGACTAGCGGGGGTCAATGAGCAGTTCTTC. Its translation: CASSLSRLAGVNEQFF.

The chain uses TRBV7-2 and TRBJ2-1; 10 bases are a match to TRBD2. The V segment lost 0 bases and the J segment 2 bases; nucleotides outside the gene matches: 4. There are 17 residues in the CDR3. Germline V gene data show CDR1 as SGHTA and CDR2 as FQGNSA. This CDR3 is CASSLAASGSTYNEQFF. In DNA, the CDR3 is TGTGCCAGCAGCTTAGCCGCTAGCGGGAGTACCTACAATGAGCAGTTCTTC.

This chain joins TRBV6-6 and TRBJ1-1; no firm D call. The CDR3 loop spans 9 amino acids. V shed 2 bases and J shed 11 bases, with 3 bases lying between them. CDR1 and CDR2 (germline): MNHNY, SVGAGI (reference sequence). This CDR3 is CASSYEAFF. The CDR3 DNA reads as TGTGCCAGCAGTTACGAGGCTTTCTTT.

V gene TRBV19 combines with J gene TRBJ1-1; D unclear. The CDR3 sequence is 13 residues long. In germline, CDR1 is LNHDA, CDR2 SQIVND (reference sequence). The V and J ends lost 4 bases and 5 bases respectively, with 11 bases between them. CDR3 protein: CASSNPTTTEAFF. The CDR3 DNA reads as TGTGCCAGTAGTAACCCAACAACAACTGAAGCTTTCTTT.

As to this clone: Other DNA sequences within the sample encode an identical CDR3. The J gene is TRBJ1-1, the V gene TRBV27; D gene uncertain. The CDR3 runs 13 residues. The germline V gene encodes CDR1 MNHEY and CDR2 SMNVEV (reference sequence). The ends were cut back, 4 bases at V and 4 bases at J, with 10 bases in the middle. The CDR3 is CASSSQGGTEAFF. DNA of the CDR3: TGTGCCAGCAGTTCTCAAGGAGGCACTGAAGCTTTCTTT.